The clone carrying this T cell receptor beta chain was detected a few times. No antigen is known for it. The record originates from a study of vaccination and CD4 T cells after COVID-19. Overall study results and limits: Researchers looked at relatively few convalescent patients and had no early post-infection timepoints. Convalescent patients saw a median around 86% of their reactive clones show up only after vaccination.

Once obtained from cultured CD4+ T cells, the DNA was sequenced using the Oncomine TCR Beta short-read assay. TCRdb re-called the PCR reads through MiXCR, storing one row per CDR3 protein. The sample has tens of thousands of distinct CDR3 sequences; under 55% are singletons. Between the trimmed V and J ends, which lost 5 bases and 0 bases, there was a span of 17 bases. This CDR3 has 18 amino acids. In germline, CDR1 is SGHNT, CDR2 YENEEA. Described treatment: 10-day PBMC culture with coronavirus spike peptide pools or control peptides (ViraFEST assay). Antigen-specific T cells were expanded with peptide pools by ViraFEST, and TCRs were then sequenced.

The V call is TRBV11-3, the J call TRBJ1-6; D is possibly TRBD1 (5 bases). This clonotype was obtained from a human donor who had recovered from COVID-19. Sequenced: CD4+ T cells from blood, cultured in vitro. CDR3 DNA sequence: TGTGCCAGCAGCGCGCAGGGCCATCGGAGCTCCTATAATTCACCCCTCCACTTT. This codes for CASSAQGHRSSYNSPLHF.